The TCR beta chain under discussion was sequenced for a study of T cell responses to AZD1222 COVID-19 vaccine (dated by TCRdb to the early 2020s). Regarding the complete study: TCR sequencing was performed for 230 to 250 trial participants, of whom around 200 were given two doses of AZD1222 and about 25 were given two doses of MenACWY control vaccine. Trial participants were enrolled into age subgroups of 18-55, 56-69 and 70-plus years, which contained 148, 28 and 57 TCR-sequenced participants, respectively. What the authors observed across the whole study: Participants were mostly white British and included more females than males, and it was suggested by the authors that clonal diversity may have been underestimated. In the small 56-69-year group, the increase in depth fell short of significance, most likely because of low power. Conclusions about previously exposed vaccinees are limited because only six or seven AZD1222 recipients were SARS-CoV-2 seropositive at baseline. Vaccine-associated CD4 TCRs spanned the whole spike protein, with dominant responses in regions 160-218 and 743-854. Nearly half of unique spike-specific TCRs reportedly recognized epitopes outside regions mutated in the B.1.351 and B.1.1.7 variants. Because no day 14 peak-response samples were available, repertoires were characterized only after the peak T cell response. After two AZD1222 doses, spike-specific TCR breadth and depth were significantly higher than at day 0 and than in MenACWY recipients.

Per the publication, the time point label means: about 28 days (+/-7) after the second vaccine dose. AZD1222 recipients given second doses at about 4 weeks or at about 12 weeks were pooled, since spike-specific TCR depth and breadth were not found to differ between the two schedules. Vaccinee samples came from UK trials COV001 and COV002, including a single-blind randomized controlled phase 2/3 trial of AZD1222 (ChAdOx1 nCoV-19) in healthy adults. For TCRbeta chain sequencing, PBMC samples were collected from trial participants at day 0 and at day 28 after the second dose. As concerns this clone: Its antigen is still unknown. There are no base qualities to consult, and no much larger clone falls within one base.

The CDR3 regions of human TCRbeta chains were subjected to immunosequencing. The original methods were these. TCRs in the repertoires were compared against a reference library of SARS-CoV-2-specific TCRs that had been generated with the MIRA antigen-specificity platform. Breadth meant the fraction of unique TCRs that were SARS-CoV-2-associated, whereas depth meant the fraction of total T cells that were SARS-CoV-2-associated. Using the MIRA data, each spike-specific TCR was assigned both to the spike region to which the TCR was reactive and to a CD4 or CD8 class. Log10-transformed breadth and depth values were compared by one-way ANOVA with Sidak's multiple comparisons tests. This is the immuneACCESS table as TCRdb keeps it, with only in-frame sequences that have V and J called. A part of the clones is gone; compared with another copy, unresolved V genes explain less than half, and the rest is unexplained. V and J calls and clone size are given by that table; D and trimming were obtained from the DNA. The table for this sample lists over 45,000 clones; 70% to 90% of them were counted only once. Jointly, the top ten make up approximately 5% of the sample.

From the germline V gene (reference sequence), CDR1 is SEHNR and CDR2 is FQNEAQ. V is cut by 7 bases and J by 2 bases, and the space between the germline ends is 9 bases. Spanning cysteine to phenylalanine, the CDR3 consists of 13 amino acids. Only the CDR3 DNA is retained, 39 bases long and in frame from the first base. The sequence came from an adult who received the AZD1222 COVID-19 vaccine. In this chain, TRBV7-9 is recombined with TRBJ1-5; the D gene remains uncertain. This specimen consisted of peripheral blood, obtained 28 days after the second AZD1222 dose. The DNA sequence is given as TGTGCCAGCACCCTTGGCGGCAATCAGCCCCAGCATTTT. It codes for CASTLGGNQPQHF.